The clone carrying this T cell receptor (beta chain) was picked up many times. TCRdb re-derived calls from the RACE reads in MiXCR, one entry per CDR3 protein. In the table there are roughly 69,000 distinct CDR3 sequences, 9.5% to 11% of which are singletons. This sample is part of a study of human T cells and chemical hapten exposure. Sample time point: patch test 3, about 24 weeks after DPC sensitization. Sample treatment: therapeutic diphenylcyclopropenone sensitization with weekly scalp DPC. J lost 2 bases, V lost 5 bases, and 2 bases had no gene match. The CDR3 loop spans 13 amino acids. This TCR was recovered from a woman aged 25 to 39 with alopecia areata. Some clones in this sample may be carry-over from other donors' samples. This specimen was whole blood, taken in connection with sensitization to the hapten diphenylcyclopropenone (DPC). The chain employs TRBV12-3 or TRBV12-4 and TRBJ1-2; 7 positions match TRBD1. The DNA for the CDR3 is TGTGCCAGCAGTCCGGGACAGAACTATGGCTACACCTTC. It yields the protein CASSPGQNYGYTF.